This T cell receptor (beta chain) originates from a study of T cells in narcolepsy. Details on this clone: The sample contains more than one DNA sequence encoding this CDR3.

Sequencing used immunoSEQ multiplex PCR; TCRdb keeps in-frame clones, though not all of them. Here the sample spans 32,000 or so clones, over 70% being singletons. Trimming took off 6 bases at V and 8 bases at J, with 22 bases between the two ends. CDR3 size: 15 residues. Germline CDR1 is SQVTM and CDR2 is ANQGSEA. The receptor's source is a human donor in good health. V and J are TRBV29-1 and TRBJ2-2, with a possible D match to TRBD2 (5 bases). Sequences were obtained from memory (CD45RA-) CD4+ T cells from blood. The CDR3 nucleotides read TGCAGCGTGGGCAGAGCGGAGCAGAGCCTTGGGGAGCTGTTTTTT. It specifies CSVGRAEQSLGELFF.